This T cell receptor beta chain was observed in a study of human versus mouse CDR3 diversity and MHC coevolution. The CDR3 has 17 residues. Germline trimming cut 4 bases from V and 4 bases from J; bases unmatched to any gene: 16. The germline gives CDR1 SGHTS, CDR2 YDEGEE. Clones were read by immunoSEQ multiplex PCR, and TCRdb kept only the in-frame ones, dropping some. The repertoire has around 77,000 clones, less than 95% of them found once; the top ten carry about 0.15%. The receptor's source is a person aged 25-75 years in good health. This chain joins TRBV5-8 and TRBJ2-5; 7 bases match TRBD1. Sequencing input: naive CD4+ T cells from blood. Subset reported: CD45RO-negative CD62L-positive naive CD4 T cells. The CDR3 sequence is CASSQTGTTARRETQYF. CDR3 nucleotides: TGTGCCAGCAGCCAGACAGGGACCACCGCAAGAAGAGAGACCCAGTACTTC.